Reported below is one TCR beta chain. This specimen belongs to a study of blood T cell repertoires in COVID-19. In the study overall: The study drew acute and convalescent COVID-19 samples from the United States, Italy and Spain.

The protocol was immunoSEQ multiplex PCR, while the TCRdb copy is restricted to in-frame clones and leaves out a portion. This sample yields 150,000 to 200,000 clones, of which 75% to 90% are seen a single time; around 5.1% belongs to the top ten. CDR1 and CDR2 from the germline V gene are SGHAT and FQNNGV. CDR3 length: 14 residues. Trimming pared 0 bases from V and 6 bases from J, leaving 8 bases between. Self-reported history from a screening survey and questionnaire set each donor's cohort. The chain links TRBV11-2 to TRBJ1-4, with D unresolved. Specimen: PBMCs or T cells enriched from blood (not recorded which). The clonotype was recovered from a man between 70 and 80 years old who had been exposed to COVID-19. CDR3 sequence reads: CASSLEAGDEKLFF. The DNA of the CDR3 is TGTGCCAGCAGCTTAGAGGCAGGCGATGAAAAACTGTTTTTT.